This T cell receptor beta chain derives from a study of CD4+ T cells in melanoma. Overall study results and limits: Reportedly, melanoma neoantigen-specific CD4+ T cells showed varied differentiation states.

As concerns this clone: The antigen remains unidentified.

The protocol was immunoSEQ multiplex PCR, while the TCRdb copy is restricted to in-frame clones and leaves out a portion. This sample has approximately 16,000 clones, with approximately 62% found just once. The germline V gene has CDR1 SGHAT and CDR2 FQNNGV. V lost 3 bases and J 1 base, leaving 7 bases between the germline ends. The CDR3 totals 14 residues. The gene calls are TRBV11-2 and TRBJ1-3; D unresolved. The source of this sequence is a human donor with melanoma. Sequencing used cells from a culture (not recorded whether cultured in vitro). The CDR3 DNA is TGTGCCAGCAGCTTTAGACCTTCTGGAAACACCATATATTTT. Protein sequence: CASSFRPSGNTIYF.